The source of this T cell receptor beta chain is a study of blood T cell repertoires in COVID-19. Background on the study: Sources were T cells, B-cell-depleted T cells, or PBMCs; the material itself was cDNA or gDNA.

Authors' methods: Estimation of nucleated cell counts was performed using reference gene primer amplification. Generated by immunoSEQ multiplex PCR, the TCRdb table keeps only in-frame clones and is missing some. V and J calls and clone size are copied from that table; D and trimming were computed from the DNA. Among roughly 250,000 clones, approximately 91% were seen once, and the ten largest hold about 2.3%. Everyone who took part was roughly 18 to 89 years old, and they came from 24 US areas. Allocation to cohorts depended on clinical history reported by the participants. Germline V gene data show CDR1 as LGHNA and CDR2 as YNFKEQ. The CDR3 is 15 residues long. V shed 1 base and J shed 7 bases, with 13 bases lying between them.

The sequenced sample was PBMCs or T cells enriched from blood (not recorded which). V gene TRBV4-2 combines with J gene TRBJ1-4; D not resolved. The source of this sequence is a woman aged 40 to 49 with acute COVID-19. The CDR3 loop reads CASSQGAQAGEKLFF. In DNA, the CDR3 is TGTGCCAGCAGCCAAGGTGCTCAGGCGGGTGAAAAACTGTTTTTT.